Each of the 16 T cell receptor beta chains below was sequenced from the same sample in a study of cytomegalovirus exposure and HLA in healthy donors. This PCR relied on a set of 60 Vbeta primers and 13 Jbeta primers. Only in-frame clones appear in the TCRdb table, and some are missing; sequencing was by immunoSEQ multiplex PCR. Counted here are around 100,000 clones, roughly 85% occurring once; the ten biggest clones make up about a fifth. The sequencing sample was made of PBMCs. Receptors originate from a man aged 25 to 40 in good health and CMV-seropositive.

This rearrangement joins TRBV5-1 to TRBJ2-7; TRBD1 agrees at 8 bases. The CDR3 contains 14 residues. Germline V CDR1 and CDR2: SGHRS, YFSETQ. Trimming cost V 2 bases and J 2 bases; bases outside gene matches: 3. CDR3 DNA: TGCGCCAGCAGCTTAGGACAGGGTCCCTACGAGCAGTACGTC. Amino acid sequence: CASSLGQGPYEQYV.

The chain links TRBV19 to TRBJ1-2, with D unresolved. Germline-derived CDR1 and CDR2 are LNHDA and SQIVND (reference sequence). The CDR3 is made up of 14 amino acids. Trimming pared 2 bases from V and 4 bases from J, leaving 11 bases between. The CDR3 DNA reads as TGTGCCAGTAGTATATACCAGATTACCTATGGCTACACCTTC. This encodes CASSIYQITYGYTF.

This clone showed up just a few times. This chain links TRBV6-4 with TRBJ1-2; D is possibly TRBD1 (5 bases). The length of the CDR3 is 14 residues. V gave up 7 bases and J gave up 8 bases, with 20 bases separating them. Per germline, CDR1 MRHNA and CDR2 SNTAGT. The CDR3 region has the DNA TGTGCCAGCAATACCACCGGGACGGGAGGCGGCTACACCTTC. Its translation is CASNTTGTGGGYTF.

The gene calls are TRBV11-2 and TRBJ2-5, with 8 bases lining up with TRBD2. Germline CDR1 and CDR2: SGHAT and FQNNGV. Germline trimming cut 5 bases from V and 3 bases from J; bases unmatched to any gene: 11. The CDR3 runs 16 residues. As DNA, the CDR3 is TGTGCCAGCAGCCCGCTCGCGGGGGGCCCAGAAGAGACCCAGTACTTC. The encoded protein is CASSPLAGGPEETQYF.

DNA for the CDR3: TGTGCCAGTAGTCGAGGACAGGGGGGAAACCAGCCCCAGCATTTT. Residues: CASSRGQGGNQPQHF. The chain is built from TRBV19 and TRBJ1-5, with 10 bases that match TRBD1. Germline CDR1 reads LNHDA; CDR2 reads SQIVND (reference sequence). The CDR3 has 15 amino acids. Losses at the gene ends were 5 bases for V and 7 bases for J; bases not matched to a gene: 8.

The chain recombines TRBV4-1 with TRBJ1-6; D might be TRBD1 (6 bases). V lost 0 bases, J lost 7 bases, and 10 bases lay in between. CDR3 size: 15 residues. Germline CDR1 and CDR2: MGHRA and YSYEKL. CDR3 residues: CASSQDHQGNSPLHF. CDR3 DNA: TGCGCCAGCAGCCAAGATCATCAGGGGAATTCACCCCTCCACTTT.

The chain employs TRBV29-1 and TRBJ1-1, with 7 bases identical to TRBD1. Looked up from germline, CDR1 is SQVTM and CDR2 is ANQGSEA. The CDR3 is made up of 13 amino acids. The V gene end was trimmed by 5 bases and the J gene end by 3 bases; junction bases not matched to a gene: 6. The CDR3 region is CSVRQGRDTEAFF. The CDR3 DNA reads as TGCAGCGTTCGACAGGGCCGGGACACTGAAGCTTTCTTT.

V is TRBV7-9 and J is TRBJ2-1; TRBD2 agrees at 8 bases. Germline lookup yields CDR1 SEHNR and CDR2 FQNEAQ (reference sequence). The CDR3 is 14 residues long. J was trimmed by 8 bases and V by 5 bases; bases with no gene match: 8. The DNA for the CDR3 is TGTGCCAGCAGCCAACCGGGACTAGAGGATGAGCAGTTCTTC. Translated, it gives CASSQPGLEDEQFF.

There are a few counts of this clone. The chain carries TRBV10-3 and TRBJ2-5; TRBD1 might be the D (5 bases). This CDR3 spans 15 amino acids. The V gene's germline CDR1 is ENHRY and CDR2 SYGVKD. V lost 10 bases and J lost 1, with 19 bases in between. The CDR3 here is CASKGNGFAQETQYF. CDR3 nucleotides: TGTGCCAGCAAGGGGAACGGTTTCGCCCAAGAGACCCAGTACTTC.

The CDR3, as DNA: TGTGCCAGCAGCTACGGACTAGCGGGAAGCTACAATGAGCAGTTCTTC. Protein product: CASSYGLAGSYNEQFF. The chain employs TRBV7-2 and TRBJ2-1, with TRBD2 matching 12 bases. V was clipped by 4 bases and J by 3 bases; unmatched bases: 4. The CDR3 runs 16 residues. CDR1 and CDR2 (germline): SGHTA, FQGNSA.

This sequence joins TRBV27 and TRBJ1-1; possible D gene TRBD1, 5 bases. Trimming stripped 3 bases from V and 2 bases from J, with 13 bases between. CDR1 and CDR2 (germline): MNHEY, SMNVEV (reference sequence). This CDR3 region has 15 residues. The CDR3 sequence: CASSFTVTGNTEAFF. CDR3 DNA: TGTGCCAGCAGTTTTACTGTTACAGGAAACACTGAAGCTTTCTTT.

The rearrangement joins TRBV28 to TRBJ2-7; TRBD2 matches 8 bases. V was pared by 6 bases and J by 6 bases, with 7 bases of the junction left unmatched. This CDR3 has 13 residues. CDR1 MDHEN and CDR2 SYDVKM come from the germline V gene. CDR3 DNA sequence: TGTGCCAGCAGCTCGAGCGGGAGCTTCGAGCAGTACGTC. Its translation is CASSSSGSFEQYV.

The genes are TRBV28 and TRBJ2-2; no firm D call. Germline lookup yields CDR1 MDHEN and CDR2 SYDVKM. The CDR3 runs 15 residues. V lost 6 bases to trimming and J lost 1 base, with 12 bases between them. The CDR3 is CASRPTAGNTGELFF. The CDR3 bases are TGTGCCAGCAGACCAACCGCAGGGAACACCGGGGAGCTGTTTTTT.

The rearrangement joins TRBV2 to TRBJ2-3; a possible D gene is TRBD2 (6 bases). Trimming shortened V by 6 bases and J by 5 bases, and 12 bases separated the two germline ends. Germline loops: CDR1 SNHLY, CDR2 FYNNEI. The CDR3 runs 13 residues. The CDR3 protein is CASSGGAGDTQYF. The CDR3 nucleotides are TGTGCCAGCAGCGGGGGTGCTGGAGATACGCAGTATTTT.

The rearrangement uses TRBV18 and TRBJ1-3; TRBD1 aligns across 7 bases. V shed 2 bases, J shed 6 bases, and the junction held 7 bases outside the gene matches. This CDR3 spans 15 amino acids. The germline V gene encodes CDR1 KGHSH and CDR2 LQKENI. This chain's CDR3 is CASSPWDRGKNTIYF. The CDR3 region has the DNA TGTGCCAGCTCACCATGGGACAGAGGGAAAAACACCATATATTTT.

The chain couples TRBV9 to TRBJ2-1, with D possibly being TRBD2 (6 bases). V lost 3 bases and J 10 bases, leaving 23 bases between the germline ends. The germline CDR1 and CDR2 sequences are SGDLS and YYNGEE. The CDR3 contains 16 residues. CDR3 nucleotide sequence: TGTGCCAGCAGCGCAAATACCGGGACTCCAGGCCGCGAGCAGTTCTTC. Translating gives CASSANTGTPGREQFF.